The sequence of this TCR beta chain was determined in a study of T-cell reconstitution after alpha-beta-depleted transplantation in children. The TCRbeta library was prepared with unique molecular identifiers. Using its own MiXCR run on the PCR reads, TCRdb lists one record per CDR3 protein. The repertoire holds 440,000 or so distinct CDR3 sequences, roughly two fifths seen once, with 27% in the top ten. Comments on this clonotype: Its antigen is unidentified.

General study points: Surviving recipient T cells and thymic progenitors accounted for the high day-60 TCRbeta diversity observed in some patients. Counts and diversity of T cells one year after transplant came mostly from newly produced T cells. About two months after transplant, alpha-beta T cells reportedly came from several hundred expanded graft clones.

The V gene's germline CDR1 is GTSNPN and CDR2 SVGIG (reference sequence). Trimming removed 2 bases from V and 6 bases from J, with 13 bases in between. CDR3 size: 13 residues. The sample consisted of PBMCs, taken before TCRalphabeta/CD19-depleted stem cell transplant. The TCR comes from a girl aged 2-9 years with aplastic anemia, due to receive a stem cell transplant. This chain connects TRBV30 to TRBJ1-1; unclear D gene. CDR3 sequence (DNA): TGTGCCTGGAGTCAGAGGGATAGGGCTGAAGCTTTCTTT. It translates to CAWSQRDRAEAFF.